The rows below give T cell receptor beta chains drawn from one sample of a study of cytomegalovirus exposure and HLA in healthy donors. Generated by immunoSEQ multiplex PCR, the TCRdb table keeps only in-frame clones and is missing some. The table lists hundreds of thousands of clones, approximately 80% of them singletons. Sample: PBMCs. All receptors come from a woman between 40 and 50 years old in good health and CMV-seronegative. The CDR3 runs from the conserved cysteine through the conserved F or W. D genes are given only for firm matches. Clone size is shown for a subset of rows, as once, few, many or a class of expanded clone.

TRBV11-2,TRBJ1-1,.,.,TGTGCCAGCAGCTTCCAGGGAGGGTACACTGAAGCTTTCTTT,CASSFQGGYTEAFF
TRBV7-2,TRBJ2-7,.,.,TGTGCCAGCAGCTTAGAGGCATGGGACAACTCCTACGAGCAGTACTTC,CASSLEAWDNSYEQYF
TRBV14,TRBJ2-5,.,.,TGTGCCAGCAGTAAATCAGGGTTAAAAGAGACCCAGTACTTC,CASSKSGLKETQYF
TRBV16,TRBJ1-5,TRBD1,.,TGTGCCAGCAGCCGCCAGGGGGGAAGTAATCAGCCCCAGCATTTT,CASSRQGGSNQPQHF
TRBV5-4,TRBJ1-1,.,.,TGTGCCAGCAGCTTGAGAGTGAACACTGAAGCTTTCTTT,CASSLRVNTEAFF
TRBV5-1,TRBJ1-1,TRBD1,.,TGCGCCAGCAGCTTGGGGACAGGGGAAGCTTTCTTT,CASSLGTGEAFF
TRBV15,TRBJ2-7,TRBD1,.,TGTGCCACCAGCAGGGGGACAGGGGGATTGTGGGAGCAGTACTTC,CATSRGTGGLWEQYF
TRBV27,TRBJ1-6,.,.,TGTGCCAGCAGCAGAGGGGGTATACCAGCCTCACCCCTCCACTTT,CASSRGGIPASPLHF
TRBV7-2,TRBJ2-1,.,.,TGTGCCAGCAGCTTAGCTTTTGCGCGGTACTCCTACAATGAGCAGTTCTTC,CASSLAFARYSYNEQFF
TRBV6-1,TRBJ1-1,.,once,TGTGCCAGCGGGACATACCCCGCTGAAGCTTTCTTT,CASGTYPAEAFF
TRBV27,TRBJ2-6,.,.,TGTGCCAGCAGTTTATCGAGTTTTGGCCCCGCGGCCCGGGCCAACGTCCTGACTTTC,CASSLSSFGPAARANVLTF
TRBV18,TRBJ1-2,.,.,TGTGCCAGCTCACCGGACAGAAACTATGGCTACACCTTC,CASSPDRNYGYTF
TRBV7-6,TRBJ1-6,.,once,TGTGCCAGCAGCAGCATCGGGGGTTCACCCCTCCACTTT,CASSSIGGSPLHF
TRBV19,TRBJ1-2,.,once,TGTGCCAGTATGAGGACGGTCCGGGGTGCTCTCATTGGCTATGGCTACACCTTC,CASMRTVRGALIGYGYTF